These 20 T cell receptor beta chains originate from one sample sequenced in a study of CD8 T cells in ankylosing spondylitis. MiXCR, run by TCRdb on the 5' RACE reads, gives a single entry per CDR3 protein. This sample has about 340,000 distinct CDR3 sequences, with roughly 14% found just once. Sequencing used blood, either unsorted or a sorted T cell fraction (not recorded which). The source is a male donor with ankylosing spondylitis or in good health (not recorded which).

This clonotype occurred a few times. This chain connects TRBV7-2 to TRBJ1-1, with 8 bases fitting TRBD1. In germline, CDR1 is SGHTA, CDR2 FQGNSA. This CDR3 region has 17 residues. The V gene end was trimmed by 4 bases and the J gene end by 1 base; junction bases not matched to a gene: 11. CDR3 nucleotides: TGTGCCAGCAGCTCCGTTCCCAAGGACAGGGCGAACACTGAAGCTTTCTTT. This codes for CASSSVPKDRANTEAFF.

This clonotype appeared many times. The chain employs TRBV5-1 and TRBJ2-2; a possible D gene is TRBD1 (6 bases). The germline V and J ends were trimmed by 4 bases and 5 bases, with 18 bases remaining between them. The germline CDR1 and CDR2 sequences are SGHRS and YFSETQ. CDR3 length: 16 amino acids. The CDR3 DNA reads TGCGCCAGCAGCCCCGGCTTGGGGGCCGGGACCGGGGAGCTGTTTTTT. Amino acid sequence: CASSPGLGAGTGELFF.

Only a few counts were recorded for this clonotype. CDR3 amino acids: CASRAGQGNTGELFF. DNA of the CDR3: TGTGCCAGCAGGGCAGGACAGGGGAACACCGGGGAGCTGTTTTTT. V is TRBV6-1 and J is TRBJ2-2; 8 bases are a match to TRBD1. CDR1 is MNHNS and CDR2 is SASEGT in the germline V gene. CDR3 size: 15 residues. The ends lost 6 bases at V and 1 base at J; junction bases unmatched: 4.

The rearrangement uses TRBV28 and TRBJ2-2, with TRBD1 matching 8 bases. CDR3 size: 16 residues. Germline CDR1 and CDR2: MDHEN and SYDVKM. V shed 4 bases and J 2 bases; nucleotides not matched to a gene: 6. Here the CDR3 DNA reads TGTGCCAGCAGTTCAGGACAGGGCATAAACACCGGGGAGCTGTTTTTT. This sequence encodes CASSSGQGINTGELFF. Full variable domain (missing parts from reference TRBV28 and TRBJ2-2): DVKVTQSSRYLVKRTGEKVFLECVQDMDHENMFWYRQDPGLGLRLIYFSYDVKMKEKGDIPEGYSVSREKKERFSLILESASTNQTSMYLCASSSGQGINTGELFFGEGSRLTVL.

The J gene is TRBJ2-5, the V gene TRBV20-1; D is perhaps TRBD2 (6 bases). V was trimmed by 4 bases and J by 3 bases, leaving 12 bases between them. The CDR3 sequence is 13 residues long. Germline CDR1 is DFQATT and CDR2 is SNEGSKA (reference sequence). Here the CDR3 DNA reads TGCAGTGCTACCGGGAGAGGGAAAGAGACCCAGTACTTC. Protein product: CSATGRGKETQYF.

The chain couples TRBV29-1 to TRBJ2-1; possible D gene TRBD2, 5 bases. This CDR3 has 14 amino acids. Trimming removed 4 bases at V and 0 bases at J, with 10 bases between. CDR1 and CDR2 (germline): SQVTM, ANQGSEA. CDR3 DNA: TGCAGCGTTGCCCGGGGTAACTCCTACAATGAGCAGTTCTTC. It encodes CSVARGNSYNEQFF.

This clonotype was counted once. The chain links TRBV5-1 to TRBJ2-7, with 7 nucleotides matching TRBD1. With V trimmed by 2 bases and J by 5 bases, 10 bases remained unmatched. CDR1 and CDR2 from the germline V gene are SGHRS and YFSETQ. The CDR3 spans 15 residues. In DNA, the CDR3 is TGCGCCAGCAGCTTACCGACAGGGTCTGTTGACGAGCAGTACTTC. Translating it yields CASSLPTGSVDEQYF.

V gene TRBV6-1 combines with J gene TRBJ1-5; D unclear. The germline V and J ends were trimmed by 7 bases and 5 bases, with 12 bases remaining between them. Germline V gene sequence: CDR1 MNHNS, CDR2 SASEGT. The CDR3 length is 13 residues. The CDR3 spells CASKVEIDQPQHF. The CDR3 coding sequence is TGTGCCAGCAAAGTCGAGATTGATCAGCCCCAGCATTTT.

The rearrangement links TRBV4-1 to TRBJ1-6; no definite D call. V gave up 0 bases and J gave up 7 bases, with 10 bases separating them. This CDR3 comprises 15 residues. Germline CDR1 MGHRA, CDR2 YSYEKL. CDR3 nucleotide sequence: TGCGCCAGCAGCCAAGAGAACAGAAGGAATTCACCCCTCCACTTT. Translation: CASSQENRRNSPLHF.

In its sample, this clonotype was seen many times. The V call is TRBV11-2, the J call TRBJ1-5, with D possibly being TRBD1 (5 bases). Germline CDR1 SGHAT, CDR2 FQNNGV. Trimming stripped 4 bases from V and 4 bases from J, with 14 bases between. The CDR3 is 15 amino acids. CDR3 sequence: CASSSTREGNQPQHF. As DNA, the CDR3 is TGTGCCAGCAGCTCCACGAGGGAGGGGAATCAGCCCCAGCATTTT.

This chain joins TRBV5-5 and TRBJ2-2; D is possibly TRBD2 (6 bases). The CDR3 contains 13 residues. Looked up from germline, CDR1 is SGHKS and CDR2 is YYEKEE (reference sequence). Trimming shortened V by 2 bases and J by 6 bases, and 8 bases separated the two germline ends. This CDR3 is CASSFWGAGELFF. The CDR3 nucleotides read TGTGCCAGCAGCTTTTGGGGGGCCGGGGAGCTGTTTTTT.

This clonotype has more than one count but fewer than ten. The chain employs TRBV7-8 and TRBJ2-2; D uncertain. The CDR3 spans 15 residues. From germline, CDR1 is SGHVS and CDR2 FQNEAQ. V lost 4 bases and J lost 4, with 13 bases in between. CDR3: CASSSLGVITGELFF. The DNA of the CDR3 is TGTGCCAGCAGCTCGTTAGGCGTGATCACCGGGGAGCTGTTTTTT.

This sequence joins TRBV20-1 and TRBJ2-3; perhaps TRBD2 as D (5 bases). Trimming stripped 3 bases from V and 1 base from J, with 17 bases between. The CDR3 covers 16 residues. Germline lookup yields CDR1 DFQATT and CDR2 SNEGSKA (reference sequence). The CDR3, as DNA: TGCAGTGCTAGTCTGTCGTGGCGGGTTGGCACAGATACGCAGTATTTT. Its translation: CSASLSWRVGTDTQYF.

There are many counts of this clonotype. The chain carries TRBV7-9 and TRBJ2-2; 8 bases align to TRBD2. This CDR3 comprises 15 residues. V gave up 5 bases and J gave up 1 base; unmatched junction bases: 3. From germline, CDR1 is SEHNR and CDR2 FQNEAQ (reference sequence). The CDR3 coding sequence is TGTGCCAGCAGCCAAAGCGGGAGGAACACCGGGGAGCTGTTTTTT. Translation gives CASSQSGRNTGELFF.

This clonotype was observed a handful of times. In DNA form, the CDR3 reads TGTGCCAGCAGCTCCTGGACAGGGCCCTACAATGAGCAGTTCTTC. This sequence encodes CASSSWTGPYNEQFF. This rearrangement joins TRBV7-9 to TRBJ2-1, with TRBD1 matching over 8 bases. The germline V gene encodes CDR1 SEHNR and CDR2 FQNEAQ (reference sequence). The J segment lost 2 bases and the V segment lost 4 bases, leaving 4 bases of the junction unmatched. There are 15 residues in the CDR3. The full variable domain, its missing parts supplied by reference TRBV7-9 and TRBJ2-1, is DTGVSQNPRHKITKRGQNVTFRCDPISEHNRLYWYRQTLGQGPEFLTYFQNEAQLEKSRLLSDRFSAERPKGSFSTLEIQRTEQGDSAMYLCASSSWTGPYNEQFFGPGTRLTVL.

This clonotype was seen more than once but under ten times. V gene TRBV20-1 combines with J gene TRBJ2-1; 7 bases agree with TRBD2. The CDR3 spans 15 residues. Germline V gives CDR1 DFQATT, CDR2 SNEGSKA (reference sequence). The V and J ends lost 0 bases and 2 bases, in that order; junction bases with no gene match: 4. CDR3 protein: CSARDPGGAYNEQFF. CDR3 sequence (DNA): TGCAGTGCTAGAGATCCGGGAGGCGCCTACAATGAGCAGTTCTTC.

This clonotype was picked up a small number of times. V usage is TRBV11-3 and J usage is TRBJ1-1, with a possible D match to TRBD1 (5 bases). V was shortened by 0 bases and J by 1 base, with 6 bases between the two germline ends. Germline assignment: CDR1 SGHNT and CDR2 YENEEA. The CDR3 spans 14 residues. The CDR3, as DNA: TGTGCCAGCAGCTTAGACCAGGGGAACACTGAAGCTTTCTTT. This translates into CASSLDQGNTEAFF.

This clonotype was seen many times. The V gene is TRBV12-3 or TRBV12-4, the J gene TRBJ1-1; D ambiguous. Trimming took 3 bases from V and 10 from J, leaving 9 bases between them. The CDR3 has 11 amino acids. The CDR3 loop is CASSLSPSAFF. CDR3 nucleotides: TGTGCCAGCAGTTTGTCACCCTCAGCTTTCTTT.

This clonotype was seen more than once but under ten times. The J gene is TRBJ2-1, the V gene TRBV6-1; the match to TRBD2 covers 8 bases. This CDR3 region has 16 residues. V lost 2 bases and J lost 9; bases outside the gene matches: 12. CDR1 and CDR2 (germline): MNHNS, SASEGT. CDR3 in DNA: TGTGCCAGCAGTGAATTGCCGGAACGGGGGGGTGGTGAGCAGTTCTTC. Its protein product is CASSELPERGGGEQFF.

This sequence joins TRBV4-1 and TRBJ1-4, with D possibly matching TRBD1 (5 bases). The germline V and J ends were trimmed by 8 bases and 8 bases, with 15 bases remaining between them. CDR3 length: 13 residues. Germline assignment: CDR1 MGHRA and CDR2 YSYEKL. The CDR3 is CASHDRTGEKLFF. The CDR3 DNA follows: TGCGCCAGCCACGACAGAACTGGGGAAAAACTGTTTTTT.